Each of the 13 T cell receptor beta chains below was sequenced from the same sample in a study of blood T cells in healthy people across ages. Sample-barcoded 5' priming and a J-beta primer mix drove a second PCR of roughly 7 to 11 cycles. TCRdb re-derived calls from the 5' RACE reads in MiXCR, one entry per CDR3 protein. This table holds 980,000 or so distinct CDR3 sequences, 48% found once. The sequenced sample consisted of blood. Receptors were obtained from a man under 40 in good health.

This clonotype showed up just a few times. The chain has TRBV3-1 and TRBJ2-5, with 7 bases lining up with TRBD1. Germline V gene data show CDR1 as LGHDT and CDR2 as YNNKEL (reference sequence). This CDR3 is built from 17 residues. With V trimmed by 0 bases and J by 6 bases, 13 bases remained unmatched. CDR3 amino acids: CASSQDSLGQDGQTQYF. The CDR3 bases are TGTGCCAGCAGCCAAGACTCATTAGGACAGGACGGGCAGACCCAGTACTTC.

A note on this clonotype: A much larger clone differs from this one at a single base, so this may be a read error. This chain connects TRBV21-1 to TRBJ1-5; the table's D call TRBD1 went unverified against the DNA. TRBV21-1 represents a pseudogene. CDR3 size: 15 residues. CDR3 region: CASSKGTGRNQPQHF. CDR3 coding DNA: TGTGCCAGCAGCAAAGGGACAGGGAGAAATCAGCCCCAGCATTTT.

The chain joins TRBV29-1 to TRBJ1-1; D gene ambiguous. This CDR3 is built from 13 residues. The germline gives CDR1 SQVTM, CDR2 ANQGSEA. The germline V and J ends were trimmed by 5 bases and 2 bases, with 12 bases remaining between them. CDR3 in amino acids: CSVSSGRNTEAFF. Here the CDR3 DNA reads TGCAGCGTTTCTTCCGGACGTAACACTGAAGCTTTCTTT.

V usage is TRBV15 and J usage is TRBJ2-3, with D perhaps matching TRBD1 (5 bases). This CDR3 region has 15 residues. The germline V gene has CDR1 LNHNV and CDR2 YYDKDF (reference sequence). The V and J ends lost 6 bases and 4 bases respectively, with 17 bases between them. CDR3 region: CATSPRSPRADTQYF. The CDR3 region has the DNA TGTGCCACCAGTCCACGGAGCCCCAGGGCAGATACGCAGTATTTT.

With respect to this clonotype: One junction end disagrees with the germline gene, perhaps due to a read error. The V call is TRBV13, the J call TRBJ1-2; D gene ambiguous. The CDR3 runs 12 residues. Germline V gene data show CDR1 as PRHDT and CDR2 as FYEKMQ (reference sequence). The CDR3 spells CAIPRTDYSYTF. The CDR3 coding sequence is TGTGCCATCCCCCGGACGGACTATAGCTACACCTTC.

In this sample, this clonotype turned up a few times. The chain joins TRBV29-1 to TRBJ2-7; D perhaps matches TRBD1 (6 bases). Between the trimmed V and J ends, which lost 5 bases and 0 bases, there was a span of 8 bases. Germline V gene sequence: CDR1 SQVTM, CDR2 ANQGSEA. This CDR3 is built from 12 residues. CDR3 sequence: CSVTGYSYEQYF. The DNA of the CDR3 is TGCAGCGTTACAGGGTACTCCTACGAGCAGTACTTC.

This chain connects TRBV3-1 to TRBJ1-1; tentatively, D is TRBD1 (5 bases). Trimming took off 2 bases at V and 2 bases at J, with 12 bases between the two ends. Germline values: CDR1 LGHDT, CDR2 YNNKEL (reference sequence). The CDR3 contains 15 residues. The CDR3 here is CASSQSDKFNTEAFF. The DNA of the CDR3 is TGTGCCAGCAGCCAATCGGACAAGTTCAACACTGAAGCTTTCTTT.

This clonotype was observed many times. V gene TRBV6-4 combines with J gene TRBJ2-2; D is unclear. The CDR3 extends over 14 amino acids. Trimming left V 8 bases short and J 2 bases short, with 12 bases between. Germline V lookup: CDR1 MRHNA, CDR2 SNTAGT. CDR3 sequence: CASRQEPNTGELFF. The CDR3 DNA reads as TGTGCCAGCCGGCAGGAGCCTAACACCGGGGAGCTGTTTTTT.

The chain uses TRBV20-1 and TRBJ2-3; no clear D gene. This CDR3 has 11 residues. Trimming left V 3 bases short and J 8 bases short, with 9 bases between. The germline V gene encodes CDR1 DFQATT and CDR2 SNEGSKA (reference sequence). The CDR3 loop reads CSASNLGTQYF. The CDR3 DNA reads as TGCAGTGCTAGCAATCTGGGTACGCAGTATTTT.

This clonotype was seen only a few times. The V and J genes are TRBV2 and TRBJ1-2, with 9 bases fitting TRBD1. Trimming cost V 6 bases and J 8 bases; bases outside gene matches: 7. The CDR3 spans 13 residues. The germline gives CDR1 SNHLY, CDR2 FYNNEI. The CDR3 DNA reads TGTGCCAGCAGCTCCGGGACAGGGTTGGGCTACACCTTC. Its translation is CASSSGTGLGYTF.

This clonotype was seen more than once but under ten times. This chain joins TRBV7-2 and TRBJ2-5, with 11 positions matching TRBD2. Trimming at V came to 4 bases and at J to 4 bases, leaving 5 bases not matched to a gene. CDR1 is SGHTA, CDR2 FQGNSA, per germline. This CDR3 is 15 amino acids long. Here the CDR3 reads CASSYTGTSGETQYF. The CDR3 coding sequence is TGTGCCAGCAGCTACACCGGGACTAGCGGAGAGACCCAGTACTTC.

The rearrangement uses TRBV25-1 and TRBJ1-2; the match to TRBD1 covers 9 bases. Germline assignment: CDR1 MGHDK and CDR2 SYGVNS. J lost 6 bases, V lost 8 bases, and 4 bases had no gene match. The CDR3 has 12 residues. The CDR3 protein is CASRTGGNGYTF. In DNA, the CDR3 is TGTGCCAGCCGTACAGGGGGCAATGGCTACACCTTC.

The genes are TRBV15 and TRBJ2-1; D ambiguous. Trimming removed 3 bases at V and 8 bases at J, with 14 bases between. This CDR3 region has 14 residues. The germline V gene has CDR1 LNHNV and CDR2 YYDKDF (reference sequence). The CDR3 loop is CATSSSSDPDEQFF. CDR3 coding DNA: TGTGCCACCAGCAGTTCGTCAGATCCCGATGAGCAGTTCTTC. The variable domain in full, completed from reference TRBV15 and TRBJ2-1, reads DAMVIQNPRYQVTQFGKPVTLSCSQTLNHNVMYWYQQKSSQAPKLLFHYYDKDFNNEADTPDNFQSRRPNTSFCFLDIRSPGLGDTAMYLCATSSSSDPDEQFFGPGTRLTVL.